Below are 12 T cell receptor beta chains sequenced from a single sample in a study of cytomegalovirus exposure and HLA in healthy donors. Amplification used 60 Vbeta primers and 13 Jbeta primers. Sequencing was performed with immunoSEQ multiplex PCR; in TCRdb, only in-frame clones are kept and a portion is missing. The sample contains 150,000 to 200,000 clones, 85% of which appear only once. Source material: PBMCs. The receptors here all came from a boy between 2 and 10 years old in good health and CMV-seronegative.

This clone was recorded only once. The V call is TRBV30, the J call TRBJ2-3; D might be TRBD2 (6 bases). V lost 3 bases and J 0 bases, leaving 13 bases between the germline ends. The CDR3 sequence is 15 residues long. CDR1 and CDR2 from the germline V gene are GTSNPN and SVGIG (reference sequence). The CDR3 sequence: CAWSGGGRSTDTQYF. CDR3 DNA sequence: TGTGCCTGGAGCGGTGGAGGGAGGAGCACAGATACGCAGTATTTT.

The chain joins TRBV5-1 to TRBJ2-5; perhaps TRBD1 as D (6 bases). With 6 bases removed from V and 5 bases from J, the gap between germline ends came to 17 bases. The germline gives CDR1 SGHRS, CDR2 YFSETQ. The CDR3 loop spans 14 amino acids. This CDR3 is CASTSRGRGETQYF. CDR3 nucleotides: TGCGCCAGCACCTCCAGGGGTCGAGGGGAGACCCAGTACTTC.

CDR3 sequence: CASSLGLAGDTQYF. The CDR3, as DNA: TGTGCCAGCAGCCTGGGACTAGCGGGAGATACGCAGTATTTT. The chain recombines TRBV11-2 with TRBJ2-3; 12 nucleotides align to TRBD2. Germline CDR1 SGHAT, CDR2 FQNNGV. The CDR3 extends over 14 amino acids. Trimming at V came to 5 bases and at J to 5 bases, leaving 2 bases not matched to a gene.

Of note for this clone: Other DNA sequences in the sample encode the same CDR3. The chain has TRBV28 and TRBJ1-4; 9 nucleotides agree with TRBD1. Germline CDR1 reads MDHEN; CDR2 reads SYDVKM. The V gene end was trimmed by 5 bases and the J gene end by 4 bases; junction bases not matched to a gene: 2. This CDR3 region has 14 residues. CDR3 bases: TGTGCCAGCAGTCAGGACAGGGGTAATGAAAAACTGTTTTTT. This codes for CASSQDRGNEKLFF.

This chain uses TRBV13 with TRBJ1-1; tentative D call: TRBD1 (5 bases). Germline-derived CDR1 and CDR2 are PRHDT and FYEKMQ (reference sequence). Trimming took 0 bases from V and 14 from J, leaving 19 bases between them. The CDR3 runs to 14 residues. CDR3 bases: TGTGCCAGCAGCTTAGGAAGGACCCCACCAGGGTCCTTCTTT. This codes for CASSLGRTPPGSFF.

The chain combines TRBV19 with TRBJ2-1, with 7 bases fitting TRBD1. The CDR3 contains 15 residues. The J segment lost 8 bases and the V segment lost 5 bases, leaving 12 bases of the junction unmatched. CDR1 is LNHDA, CDR2 SQIVND, per germline (reference sequence). CDR3 amino acids: CASSSRTGPRDEQFF. In DNA form, the CDR3 reads TGTGCCAGTAGTTCCCGGACAGGTCCTAGGGATGAGCAGTTCTTC. The full variable domain, rest sourced from reference TRBV19 and TRBJ2-1, is DGGITQSPKYLFRKEGQNVTLSCEQNLNHDAMYWYRQDPGQGLRLIYYSQIVNDFQKGDIAEGYSVSREKKESFPLTVTSAQKNPTAFYLCASSSRTGPRDEQFFGPGTRLTVL.

DNA for the CDR3: TGTGCCAGCAGTTACCCGGCAGGGGGGTACGAGCAGTACGTC. As protein: CASSYPAGGYEQYV. The gene calls are TRBV6-5 and TRBJ2-7; D might be TRBD1 (7 bases). The CDR3 is made up of 14 amino acids. V was pared by 2 bases and J by 4 bases, with 12 bases between. Germline CDR1 and CDR2: MNHEY and SVGAGI.

The chain recombines TRBV28 with TRBJ2-1; perhaps TRBD1 as D (7 bases). V lost 4 bases to trimming and J lost 3 bases, with 10 bases between them. The length of the CDR3 is 14 residues. CDR1 and CDR2 from the germline V gene are MDHEN and SYDVKM. The CDR3 spells CASSSGGYYNEQFF. The CDR3 DNA reads TGTGCCAGCAGTTCAGGGGGGTACTACAATGAGCAGTTCTTC.

The J gene is TRBJ1-2, the V gene TRBV19; perhaps TRBD1 as D (5 bases). From germline, CDR1 is LNHDA and CDR2 SQIVND (reference sequence). The CDR3 loop spans 12 amino acids. V was cut by 7 bases and J by 3 bases, with 9 bases left in between. Here the CDR3 reads CASNPGDYGYTF. CDR3 sequence (DNA): TGTGCCAGTAACCCGGGGGACTATGGCTACACCTTC.

The chain joins TRBV5-1 to TRBJ1-1, with D uncertain. Looked up from germline, CDR1 is SGHRS and CDR2 is YFSETQ. Trimming took 0 bases from V and 0 from J, leaving 9 bases between them. This CDR3 comprises 15 residues. CDR3: CASSLGPDLNTEAFF. CDR3 nucleotide sequence: TGCGCCAGCAGCTTGGGTCCGGACTTGAACACTGAAGCTTTCTTT.

V usage is TRBV6-1 and J usage is TRBJ2-7, with D possibly being TRBD2 (6 bases). V gave up 6 bases and J gave up 2 bases, with 17 bases separating them. The CDR3 runs 15 residues. Germline CDR1 and CDR2: MNHNS and SASEGT. This CDR3 is CASRTHSEGPYEQYF. The CDR3 DNA is TGTGCCAGCAGGACCCATTCGGAGGGACCCTACGAGCAGTACTTC.

This clone appeared a single time. This chain links TRBV27 with TRBJ1-1, with D tentatively TRBD1 (5 bases). CDR3 length equals 17 residues. Germline V gene lookup returns CDR1 MNHEY and CDR2 SMNVEV (reference sequence). Trimming took 2 bases from V and 4 from J, leaving 20 bases between them. The DNA of the CDR3 is TGTGCCAGCAGTTTAGCCCTGGGCCCCACGGGGGTCACTGAAGCTTTCTTT. It codes for CASSLALGPTGVTEAFF.